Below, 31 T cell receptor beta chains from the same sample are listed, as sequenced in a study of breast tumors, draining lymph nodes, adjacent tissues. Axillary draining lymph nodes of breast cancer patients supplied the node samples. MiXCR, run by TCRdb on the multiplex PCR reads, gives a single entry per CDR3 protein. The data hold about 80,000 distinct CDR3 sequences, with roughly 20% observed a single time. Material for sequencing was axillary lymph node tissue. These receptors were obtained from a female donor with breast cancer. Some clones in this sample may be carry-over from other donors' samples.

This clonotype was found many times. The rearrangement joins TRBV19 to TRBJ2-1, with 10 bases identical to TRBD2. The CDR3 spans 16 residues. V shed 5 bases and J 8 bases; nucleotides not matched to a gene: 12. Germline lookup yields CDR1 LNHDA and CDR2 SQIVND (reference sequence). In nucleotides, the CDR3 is TGTGCCAGTAGTGACACCGCCGGGACTAGCGTGGATGAGCAGTTCTTC. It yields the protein CASSDTAGTSVDEQFF.

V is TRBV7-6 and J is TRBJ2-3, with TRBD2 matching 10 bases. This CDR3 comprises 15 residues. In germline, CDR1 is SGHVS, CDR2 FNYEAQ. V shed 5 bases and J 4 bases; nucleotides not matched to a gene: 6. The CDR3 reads CASSNTLAGADTQYF. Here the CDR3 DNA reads TGTGCCAGCAGCAACACCCTAGCGGGAGCAGATACGCAGTATTTT. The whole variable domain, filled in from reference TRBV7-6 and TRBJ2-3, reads GAGVSQSPRYKVTKRGQDVALRCDPISGHVSLYWYRQALGQGPEFLTYFNYEAQQDKSGLPNDRFSAERPEGSISTLTIQRTEQRDSAMYRCASSNTLAGADTQYFGPGTRLTVL.

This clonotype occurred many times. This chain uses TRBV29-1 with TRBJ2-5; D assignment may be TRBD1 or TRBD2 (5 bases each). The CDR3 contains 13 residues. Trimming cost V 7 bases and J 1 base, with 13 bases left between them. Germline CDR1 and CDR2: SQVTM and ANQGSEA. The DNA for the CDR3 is TGCAGCGCCAGGGACGCGCGCCAAGAGACCCAGTACTTC. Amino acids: CSARDARQETQYF.

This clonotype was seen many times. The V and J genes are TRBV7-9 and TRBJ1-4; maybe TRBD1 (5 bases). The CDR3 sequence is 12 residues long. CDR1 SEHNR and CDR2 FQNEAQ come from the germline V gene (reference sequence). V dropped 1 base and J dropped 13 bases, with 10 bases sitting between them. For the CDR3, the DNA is TGTGCCAGCAGCTTAGGCGGGGGTCGACTGTTTTTT. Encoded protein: CASSLGGGRLFF.

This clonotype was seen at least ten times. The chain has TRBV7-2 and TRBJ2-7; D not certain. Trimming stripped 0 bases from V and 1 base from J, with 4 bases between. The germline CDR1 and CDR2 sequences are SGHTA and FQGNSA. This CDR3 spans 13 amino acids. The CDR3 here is CASSLAQSYEQYF. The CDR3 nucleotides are TGTGCCAGCAGCTTAGCGCAATCCTACGAGCAGTACTTC.

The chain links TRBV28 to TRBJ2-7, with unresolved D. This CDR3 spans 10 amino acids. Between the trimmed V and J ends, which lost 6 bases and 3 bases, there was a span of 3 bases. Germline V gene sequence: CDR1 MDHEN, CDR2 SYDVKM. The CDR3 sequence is CASSRYEQYF. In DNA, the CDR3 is TGTGCCAGCAGCCGCTACGAGCAGTACTTC.

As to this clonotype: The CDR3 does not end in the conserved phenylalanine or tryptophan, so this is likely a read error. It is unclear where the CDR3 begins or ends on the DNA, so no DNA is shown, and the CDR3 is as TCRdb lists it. This CDR3 reads CASSLGGAGGHTS. This rearrangement joins TRBV12-3 or TRBV12-4 to TRBJ1-2; whether TRBD1, the table's D call, matches the DNA was not checked. Ends included, the CDR3 has 13 residues.

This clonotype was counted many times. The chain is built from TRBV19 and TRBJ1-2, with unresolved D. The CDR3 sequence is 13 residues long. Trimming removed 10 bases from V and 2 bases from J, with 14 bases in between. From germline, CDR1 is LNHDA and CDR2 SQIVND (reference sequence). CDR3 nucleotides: TGTGCCACCTCCCGGTCAGGAAACTATGGCTACACCTTC. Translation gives CATSRSGNYGYTF.

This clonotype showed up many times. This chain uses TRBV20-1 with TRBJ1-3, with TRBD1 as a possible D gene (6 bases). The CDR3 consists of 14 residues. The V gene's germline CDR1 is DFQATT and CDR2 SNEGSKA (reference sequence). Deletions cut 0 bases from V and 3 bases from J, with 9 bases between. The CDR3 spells CSAREGGFGNTIYF. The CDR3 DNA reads TGCAGTGCTAGAGAGGGGGGCTTTGGAAACACCATATATTTT.

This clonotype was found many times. CDR3 amino acids: CASSLQGALGEQYF. DNA for the CDR3: TGTGCCAGCAGCCTCCAAGGAGCCCTCGGCGAGCAGTACTTC. V gene TRBV7-2 combines with J gene TRBJ2-7; D ambiguous. CDR1 and CDR2 from the germline V gene are SGHTA and FQGNSA. The CDR3 is 14 amino acids. V dropped 5 bases and J dropped 6 bases, with 17 bases sitting between them.

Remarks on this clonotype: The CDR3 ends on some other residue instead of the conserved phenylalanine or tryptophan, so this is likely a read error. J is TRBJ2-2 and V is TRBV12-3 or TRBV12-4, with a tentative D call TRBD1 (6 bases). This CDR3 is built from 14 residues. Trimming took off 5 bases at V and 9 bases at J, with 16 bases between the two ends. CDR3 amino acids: CASSPEGDSRELFS. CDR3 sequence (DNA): TGTGCCAGCAGTCCTGAGGGGGATTCCCGGGAGCTGTTTTCT.

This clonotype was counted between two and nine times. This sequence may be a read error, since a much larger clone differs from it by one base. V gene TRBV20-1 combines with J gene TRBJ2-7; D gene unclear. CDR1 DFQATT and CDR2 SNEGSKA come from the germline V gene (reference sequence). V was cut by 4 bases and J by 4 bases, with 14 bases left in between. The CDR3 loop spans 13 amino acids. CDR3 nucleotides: TGCAGTGCTACCTGGATAGGGCTTTACGAGCAGTACTTC. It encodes CSATWIGLYEQYF.

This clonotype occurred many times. The CDR3 bases are TGTGCCAGCGAGCCGCCAGGTACCTACGAGCAGTACTTC. As protein: CASEPPGTYEQYF. V usage is TRBV27 and J usage is TRBJ2-7, with D unclear. V was pared by 8 bases and J by 2 bases, with 13 bases between. The V gene's germline CDR1 is MNHEY and CDR2 SMNVEV (reference sequence). This CDR3 comprises 13 residues.

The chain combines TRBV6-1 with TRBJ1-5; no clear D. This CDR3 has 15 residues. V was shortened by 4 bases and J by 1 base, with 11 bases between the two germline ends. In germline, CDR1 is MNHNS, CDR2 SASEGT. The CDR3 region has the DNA TGTGCCAGCAGTGTCAAGGGAGGAAGCAATCAGCCCCAGCATTTT. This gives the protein CASSVKGGSNQPQHF.

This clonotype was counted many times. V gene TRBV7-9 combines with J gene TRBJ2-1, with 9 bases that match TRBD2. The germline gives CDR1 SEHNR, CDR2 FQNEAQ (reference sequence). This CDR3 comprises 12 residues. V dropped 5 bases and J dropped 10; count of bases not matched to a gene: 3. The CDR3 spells CASSTSGGEQFF. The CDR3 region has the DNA TGTGCCAGCAGCACCAGCGGGGGGGAGCAGTTCTTC.

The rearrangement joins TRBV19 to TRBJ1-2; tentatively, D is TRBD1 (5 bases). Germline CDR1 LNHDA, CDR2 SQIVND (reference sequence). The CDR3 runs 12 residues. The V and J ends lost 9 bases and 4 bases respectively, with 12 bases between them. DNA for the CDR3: TGTGCCAGCACAGGATGGTTCTATGGCTACACCTTC. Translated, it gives CASTGWFYGYTF.

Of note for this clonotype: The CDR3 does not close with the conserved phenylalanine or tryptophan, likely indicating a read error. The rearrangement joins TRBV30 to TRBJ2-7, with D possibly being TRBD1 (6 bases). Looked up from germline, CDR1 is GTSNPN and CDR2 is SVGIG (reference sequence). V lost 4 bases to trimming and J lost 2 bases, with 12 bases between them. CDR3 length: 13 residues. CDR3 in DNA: TGTGCCTGGACCCCGGGACAAACCTACGAGCAGTACTCC. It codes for CAWTPGQTYEQYS.

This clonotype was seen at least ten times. CDR3 sequence reads: CAISGGESYNEQFF. CDR3 sequence (DNA): TGTGCCATCAGTGGCGGGGAGTCCTACAATGAGCAGTTCTTC. The rearrangement uses TRBV10-3 and TRBJ2-1, with D possibly being TRBD2 (6 bases). The CDR3 is 14 amino acids. The V and J ends lost 4 bases and 1 base respectively, with 8 bases between them. Germline CDR1 ENHRY, CDR2 SYGVKD.

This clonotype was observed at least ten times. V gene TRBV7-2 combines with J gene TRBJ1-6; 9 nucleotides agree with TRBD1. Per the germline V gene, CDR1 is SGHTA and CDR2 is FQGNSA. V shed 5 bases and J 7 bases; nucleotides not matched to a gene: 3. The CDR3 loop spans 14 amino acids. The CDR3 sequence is CASSPDRGNSPLHF. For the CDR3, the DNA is TGTGCCAGCAGCCCGGACAGGGGCAATTCACCCCTCCACTTT.

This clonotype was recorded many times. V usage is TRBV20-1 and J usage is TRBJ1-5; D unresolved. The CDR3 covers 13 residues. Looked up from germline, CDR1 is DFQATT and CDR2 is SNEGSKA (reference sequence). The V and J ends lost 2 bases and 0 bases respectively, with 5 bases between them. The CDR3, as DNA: TGCAGTGCTAGACGGGATAGCAATCAGCCCCAGCATTTT. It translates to CSARRDSNQPQHF.

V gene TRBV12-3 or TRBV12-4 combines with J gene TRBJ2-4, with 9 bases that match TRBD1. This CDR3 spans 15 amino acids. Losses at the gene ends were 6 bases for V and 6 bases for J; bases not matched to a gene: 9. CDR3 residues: CASSLIGQGRNIQYF. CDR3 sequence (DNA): TGTGCCAGCAGCTTAATTGGACAGGGGAGAAACATTCAGTACTTC.

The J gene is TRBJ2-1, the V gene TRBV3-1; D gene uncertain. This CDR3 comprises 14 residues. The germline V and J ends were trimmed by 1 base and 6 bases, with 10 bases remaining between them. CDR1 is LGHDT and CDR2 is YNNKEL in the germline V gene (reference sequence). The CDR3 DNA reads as TGTGCCAGCAGCCAAGGACTCTTCTCCAATGAGCAGTTCTTC. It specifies CASSQGLFSNEQFF.

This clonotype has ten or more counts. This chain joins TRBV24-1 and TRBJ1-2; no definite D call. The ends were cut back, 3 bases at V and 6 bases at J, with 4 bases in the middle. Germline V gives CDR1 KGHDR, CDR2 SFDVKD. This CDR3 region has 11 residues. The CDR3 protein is CATSDLHGYTF. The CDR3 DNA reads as TGTGCCACCAGTGATCTCCATGGCTACACCTTC.

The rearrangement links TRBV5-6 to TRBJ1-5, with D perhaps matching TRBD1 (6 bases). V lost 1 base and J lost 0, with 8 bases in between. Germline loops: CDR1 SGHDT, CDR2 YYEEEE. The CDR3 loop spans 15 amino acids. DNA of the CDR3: TGTGCCAGCAGCTTGCAGGGGCGTAGCAATCAGCCCCAGCATTTT. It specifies CASSLQGRSNQPQHF.

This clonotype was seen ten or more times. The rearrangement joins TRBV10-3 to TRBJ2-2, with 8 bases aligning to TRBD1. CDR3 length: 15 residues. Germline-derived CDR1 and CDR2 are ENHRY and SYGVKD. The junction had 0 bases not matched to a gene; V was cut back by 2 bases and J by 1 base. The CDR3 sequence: CAISEGQGNTGELFF. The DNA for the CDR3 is TGTGCCATCAGTGAGGGACAGGGGAACACCGGGGAGCTGTTTTTT.

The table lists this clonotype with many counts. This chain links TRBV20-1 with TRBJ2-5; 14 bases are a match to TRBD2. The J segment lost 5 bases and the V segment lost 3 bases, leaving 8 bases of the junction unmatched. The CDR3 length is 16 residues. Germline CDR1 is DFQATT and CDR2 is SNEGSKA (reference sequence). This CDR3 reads CSARGLAGEDRETQYF. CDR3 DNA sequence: TGCAGTGCTAGGGGACTAGCGGGAGAAGATAGGGAGACCCAGTACTTC.

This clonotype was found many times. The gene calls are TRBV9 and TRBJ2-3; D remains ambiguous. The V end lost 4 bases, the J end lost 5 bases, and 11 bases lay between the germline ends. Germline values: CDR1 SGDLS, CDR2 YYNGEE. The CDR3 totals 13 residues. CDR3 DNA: TGTGCCAGCAGCCTAGAAGGCGTAGATACGCAGTATTTT. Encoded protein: CASSLEGVDTQYF.

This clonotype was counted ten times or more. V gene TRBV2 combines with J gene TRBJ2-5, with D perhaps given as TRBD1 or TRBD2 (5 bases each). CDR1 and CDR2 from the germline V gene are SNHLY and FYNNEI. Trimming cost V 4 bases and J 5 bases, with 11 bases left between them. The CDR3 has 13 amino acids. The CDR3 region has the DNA TGTGCCAGCAGTGTGGGGGAGCGGGAGACCCAGTACTTC. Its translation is CASSVGERETQYF.

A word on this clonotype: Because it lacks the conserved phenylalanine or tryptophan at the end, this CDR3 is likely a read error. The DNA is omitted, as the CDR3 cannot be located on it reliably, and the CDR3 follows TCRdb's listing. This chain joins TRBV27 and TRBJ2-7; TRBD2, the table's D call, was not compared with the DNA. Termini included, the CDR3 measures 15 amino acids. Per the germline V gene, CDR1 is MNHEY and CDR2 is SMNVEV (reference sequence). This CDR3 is CASSRTSGSSYELYL.

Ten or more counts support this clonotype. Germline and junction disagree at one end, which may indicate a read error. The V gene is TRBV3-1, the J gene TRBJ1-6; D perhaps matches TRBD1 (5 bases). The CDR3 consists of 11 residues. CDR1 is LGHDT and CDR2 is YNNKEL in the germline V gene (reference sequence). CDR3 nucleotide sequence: TGTGCCAGCAGCCGAGGGACTGCCCTTCACTTT. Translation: CASSRGTALHF.

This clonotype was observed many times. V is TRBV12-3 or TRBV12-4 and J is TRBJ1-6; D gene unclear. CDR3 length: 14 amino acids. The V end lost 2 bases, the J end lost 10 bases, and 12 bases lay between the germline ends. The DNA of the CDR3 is TGTGCCAGCAGTTTATCGGGATCCCAGTCACCCCTCCACTTT. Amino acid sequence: CASSLSGSQSPLHF.